This note documents a single T cell receptor beta chain sequence. This clonotype appeared many times. Its antigen remains unidentified. The sample holds no much larger clone one base away, and base qualities are not on file. Deletion took 7 bases off V and 2 bases off J, with a span of 12 bases between the germline ends. The CDR3 goes from the cysteine to the phenylalanine over 13 residues. Of all the DNA, just the CDR3 is kept, 39 bases in frame from base 1. CDR1 and CDR2 (SGHNT, YENEEA) derive from the germline V gene. The sample originates from a study of Graves' ophthalmopathy and Graves' hyperthyroidism (dated by TCRdb to the late 2010s). Study-wide context: Peripheral blood samples were taken at the time of initial diagnosis, before any treatment was given. T-cell repertoires of thyroid tissue and blood were compared in over 5 hyperthyroidism patients. In total, 135 blood samples were TCR-sequenced: 40 to 45 ophthalmopathy, some 75 hyperthyroidism and about 17 hyperthyroidism-to-ophthalmopathy patients. To explore V-J signatures that distinguish ophthalmopathy from hyperthyroidism, a discovery set of more than 90 patients was enrolled, made up of 40 to 45 with ophthalmopathy and around 57 with stable hyperthyroidism. The independent validation cohort included approximately 19 hyperthyroidism patients plus 17 patients who later progressed from hyperthyroidism to ophthalmopathy. To tell Graves' ophthalmopathy apart from Graves' hyperthyroidism, and to predict which patients would progress to ophthalmopathy, the study relied on TCR beta repertoire signatures. Following sampling, methimazole starting at 30 mg daily was administered to hyperthyroidism patients, and high-dose intravenous methylprednisolone was administered to ophthalmopathy patients. The paper's findings and limits, for the study overall: In validation, the model predicted ophthalmopathy progression with 70.59% sensitivity and roughly 72% specificity; about a dozen predicted patients were CT-confirmed with GO in a median of around 6.5 months. Most expanded thyroid clonotypes with a frequency above 0.001 also appeared in blood, which suggests that blood repertoires may reflect the immune response in the thyroid. No statistical method was used to set the sample size in advance, and the investigators knew which group each participant was assigned to. In cross-validation, the 13-signature model distinguished ophthalmopathy from stable hyperthyroidism with 85% to 90% sensitivity and roughly 81% specificity, and in the test set the corresponding values were approximately 79% and 70%.

Patients with ophthalmopathy had moderately to severely active disease, with a Clinical Activity Score of 3 or more, a NOSPECS grade of 4 or more, and a disease duration of less than 3 months. Patients were excluded if they had other autoimmune diseases, uncontrolled infections, pregnancy or lactation. Clinical symptoms, serum thyroxine, TRAb, thyroid ultrasound and orbital computed tomography formed the basis of the diagnosis. PBMCs were isolated from more than 8 ml of fresh peripheral blood by Ficoll-Paque density gradient centrifugation. Total RNA was extracted using Trizol reagent, and RNA quality was checked on an Agilent 2100 Bioanalyzer. For repertoire sequencing, TCR beta CDR3 regions were amplified from RNA transcripts. HTBI primers and the Qiagen OneStep RT-PCR kit were used in a first-round RT-PCR, which was followed by a second-round multiplex PCR, size selection and purification. Sequencing of the libraries was carried out on an Illumina HiSeq2000 in paired-end mode with 100 bp reads. The study's own analysis went as follows. Reads were processed with SOAPnuke, discarding reads with adapters, uncalled bases, mean Phred below 15, or no exact constant-primer or identifier match. COPE v1.2.5 was used to merge high-quality paired reads. Each unique nucleotide sequence was defined as a clonotype, and clonotypes were aligned to IMGT TRB V, D and J references with MiTCR v1.1. Analysis was restricted to V-J combinations with a frequency above 0.0001, which covered roughly 99% of repertoires. A TCR clonal expansion and chaos score per V-J combination was defined as the ratio of F50 clonal expansion to chaos observed in the TCRdist matrix. Features were reduced by Welch's t-statistics and random forest to around 14 V-J combinations, which fed a naive Bayes classifier. The Morisita-Horn index was used to measure how similar the thyroid and blood repertoires were. TCRdb ran its own pipeline on the public reads, namely fastp trimming at Q25 and MiXCR clone calling, and kept in-frame beta chains. CDR3 protein duplicates are merged, each entry listing the most common genes and DNA. The V and J calls shown here were made by TCRdb, not taken from the authors' results. The sample data list approximately 700,000 distinct CDR3 sequences, and more than 40% of these were observed just once. The top ten clonotypes cover 3.3% of the sample.

The receptor comes from an adult man with Graves' ophthalmopathy. This chain is built from TRBV11-3 and TRBJ2-7; TRBD1 is perhaps the D gene, given 6 matching bases. The source material was peripheral blood. The DNA sequence is as follows: TGTGCCAGCACGTCGACAGGTACCTACGAGCAGTACTTC. Translation gives CASTSTGTYEQYF.